These 2 T cell receptor beta chains were sequenced from one sample in a study of PD-1 blockade in mismatch repair-deficient tumors. Produced via immunoSEQ multiplex PCR; TCRdb's table is partial and in-frame only. The sample lists under 50,000 clones; over 80% were seen once. The sample here was PBMCs, taken around 40 weeks after starting pembrolizumab. The receptors were sampled from an adult with mismatch repair-deficient cancer.

This clone was detected only once. V and J are TRBV11-3 and TRBJ1-1; D might be TRBD1 (5 bases). Germline values: CDR1 SGHNT, CDR2 YENEEA. CDR3 length equals 13 residues. Trimming left V 7 bases short and J 5 bases short, with 14 bases between. The CDR3 coding sequence is TGTGCCAGCATCCTCACCCAGGGAACTGAAGCTTTCTTT. Translation gives CASILTQGTEAFF.

V is TRBV30 and J is TRBJ1-2; D gene ambiguous. Trimming left V 2 bases short and J 6 bases short, with 13 bases between. Germline V lookup: CDR1 GTSNPN, CDR2 SVGIG (reference sequence). The CDR3 runs 13 residues. CDR3 region: CAWSYLAADGYTF. The DNA of the CDR3 is TGTGCCTGGAGTTACCTGGCCGCAGATGGCTACACCTTC.